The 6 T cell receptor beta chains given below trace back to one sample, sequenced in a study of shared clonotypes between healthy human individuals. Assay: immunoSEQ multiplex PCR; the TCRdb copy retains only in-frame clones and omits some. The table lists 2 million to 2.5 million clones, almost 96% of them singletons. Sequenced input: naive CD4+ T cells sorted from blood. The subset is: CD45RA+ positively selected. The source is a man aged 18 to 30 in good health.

CDR3 sequence reads: CASSEPGRRVDTQYF. The CDR3 DNA reads TGTGCCAGCAGTGAACCCGGTCGGAGGGTGGATACGCAGTATTTT. The J gene is TRBJ2-3, the V gene TRBV6-1, with a tentative D call TRBD2 (6 bases). V lost 2 bases and J 6 bases, leaving 15 bases between the germline ends. The CDR3 has 15 amino acids. Per germline, CDR1 MNHNS and CDR2 SASEGT.

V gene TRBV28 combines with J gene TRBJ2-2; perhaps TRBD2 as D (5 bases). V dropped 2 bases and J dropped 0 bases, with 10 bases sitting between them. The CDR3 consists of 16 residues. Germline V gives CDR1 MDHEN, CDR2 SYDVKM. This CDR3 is CASSLEGQANTGELFF. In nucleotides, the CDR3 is TGTGCCAGCAGTTTAGAGGGCCAGGCGAACACCGGGGAGCTGTTTTTT.

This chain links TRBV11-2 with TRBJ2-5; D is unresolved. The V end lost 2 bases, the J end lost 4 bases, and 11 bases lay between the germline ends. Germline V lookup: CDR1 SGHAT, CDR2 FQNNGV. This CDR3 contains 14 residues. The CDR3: CASSLTKRRETQYF. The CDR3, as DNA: TGTGCCAGCAGCTTAACAAAGCGACGAGAGACCCAGTACTTC.

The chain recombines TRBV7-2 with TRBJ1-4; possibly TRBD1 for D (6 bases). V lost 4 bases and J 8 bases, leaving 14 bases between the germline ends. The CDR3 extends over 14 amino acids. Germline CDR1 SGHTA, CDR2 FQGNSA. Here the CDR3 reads CASSYSPGVEKLFF. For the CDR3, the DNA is TGTGCCAGCAGCTATTCTCCAGGGGTAGAAAAACTGTTTTTT.

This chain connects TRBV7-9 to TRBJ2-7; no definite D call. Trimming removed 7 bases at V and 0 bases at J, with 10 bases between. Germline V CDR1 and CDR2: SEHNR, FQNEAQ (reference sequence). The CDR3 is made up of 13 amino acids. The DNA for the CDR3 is TGTGCCAGCATGACTGCAAACTCCTACGAGCAGTACTTC. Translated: CASMTANSYEQYF.

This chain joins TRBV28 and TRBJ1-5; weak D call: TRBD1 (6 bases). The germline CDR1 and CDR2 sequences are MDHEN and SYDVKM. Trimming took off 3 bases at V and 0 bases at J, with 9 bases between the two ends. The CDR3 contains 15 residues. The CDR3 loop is CASSFRGFSNQPQHF. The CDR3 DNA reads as TGTGCCAGCAGTTTCAGGGGTTTTAGCAATCAGCCCCAGCATTTT.